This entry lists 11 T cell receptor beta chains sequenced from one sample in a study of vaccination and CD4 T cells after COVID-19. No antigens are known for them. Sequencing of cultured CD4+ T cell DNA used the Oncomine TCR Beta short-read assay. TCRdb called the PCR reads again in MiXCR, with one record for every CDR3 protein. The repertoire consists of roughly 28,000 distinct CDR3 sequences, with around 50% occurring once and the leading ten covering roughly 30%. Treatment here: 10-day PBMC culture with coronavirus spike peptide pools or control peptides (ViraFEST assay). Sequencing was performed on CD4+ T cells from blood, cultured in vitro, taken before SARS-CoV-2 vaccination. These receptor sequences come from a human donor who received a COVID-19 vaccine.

The CDR3 spells CASRLTGANSPLHF. The DNA for the CDR3 is TGTGCCAGTAGGCTGACAGGGGCTAATTCACCCCTCCACTTT. This chain connects TRBV19 to TRBJ1-6, with 8 bases that match TRBD1. CDR1 and CDR2 (germline): LNHDA, SQIVND (reference sequence). The CDR3 is 14 residues long. V was clipped by 6 bases and J by 6 bases; unmatched bases: 4. The whole variable domain, filled in from reference TRBV19 and TRBJ1-6, reads DGGITQSPKYLFRKEGQNVTLSCEQNLNHDAMYWYRQDPGQGLRLIYYSQIVNDFQKGDIAEGYSVSREKKESFPLTVTSAQKNPTAFYLCASRLTGANSPLHFGNGTRLTVT.

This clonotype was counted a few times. The CDR3 sequence is CASSYLAAGDYGYTF. CDR3 bases: TGTGCCAGCAGTTACTTGGCCGCCGGCGACTATGGCTACACCTTC. This rearrangement joins TRBV6-5 to TRBJ1-2; D remains unclear. Trimming shortened V by 1 base and J by 3 bases, and 12 bases separated the two germline ends. The CDR3 runs to 15 residues. Per the germline V gene, CDR1 is MNHEY and CDR2 is SVGAGI.

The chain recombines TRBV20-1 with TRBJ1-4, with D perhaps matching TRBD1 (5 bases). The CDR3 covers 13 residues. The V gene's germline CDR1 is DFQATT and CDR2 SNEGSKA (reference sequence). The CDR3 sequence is CSGGGRGDEKLFF. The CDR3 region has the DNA TGCAGCGGAGGTGGGCGAGGGGATGAAAAACTGTTTTTT.

The CDR3 DNA follows: TGTGCCATCAGCTCCGGACAGGGTGGTGCTAACTATGGCTACACCTTC. This sequence encodes CAISSGQGGANYGYTF. The chain has TRBV10-3 and TRBJ1-2; 8 bases are shared with TRBD1. V lost 6 bases to trimming and J lost 0 bases; unmatched junction nucleotides: 9. The CDR3 spans 16 residues. The V gene's germline CDR1 is ENHRY and CDR2 SYGVKD.

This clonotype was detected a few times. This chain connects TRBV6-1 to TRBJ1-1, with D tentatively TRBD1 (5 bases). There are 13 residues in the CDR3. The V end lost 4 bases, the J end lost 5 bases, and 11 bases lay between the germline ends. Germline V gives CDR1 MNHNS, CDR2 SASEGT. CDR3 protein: CASSVNWGTEAFF. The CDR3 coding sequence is TGTGCCAGCAGTGTTAACTGGGGGACTGAAGCTTTCTTT.

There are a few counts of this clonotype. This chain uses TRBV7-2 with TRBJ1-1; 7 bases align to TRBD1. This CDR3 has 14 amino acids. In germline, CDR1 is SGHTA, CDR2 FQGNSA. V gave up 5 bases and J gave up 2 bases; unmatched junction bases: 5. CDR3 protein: CASSIRGYNTEAFF. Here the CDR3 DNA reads TGTGCCAGCAGCATCAGGGGGTACAACACTGAAGCTTTCTTT.

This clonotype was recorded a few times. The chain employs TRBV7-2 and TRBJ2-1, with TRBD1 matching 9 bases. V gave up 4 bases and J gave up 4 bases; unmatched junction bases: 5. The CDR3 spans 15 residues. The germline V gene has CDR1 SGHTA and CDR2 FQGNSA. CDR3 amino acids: CASSSSGTGYNEQFF. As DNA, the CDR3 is TGTGCCAGCAGCTCCTCCGGGACAGGGTACAATGAGCAGTTCTTC.

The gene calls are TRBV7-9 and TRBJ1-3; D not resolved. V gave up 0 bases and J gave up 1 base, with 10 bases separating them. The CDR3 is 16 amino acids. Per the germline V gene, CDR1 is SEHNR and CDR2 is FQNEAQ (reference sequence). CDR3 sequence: CASSLAVRGSGNTIYF. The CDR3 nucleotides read TGTGCCAGCAGCTTAGCTGTACGGGGATCTGGAAACACCATATATTTT.

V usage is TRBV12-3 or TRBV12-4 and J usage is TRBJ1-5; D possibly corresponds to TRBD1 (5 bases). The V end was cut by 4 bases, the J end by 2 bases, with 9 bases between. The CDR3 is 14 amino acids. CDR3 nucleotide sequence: TGTGCCAGCAGTTGGGGGGGAGGCAATCAGCCCCAGCATTTT. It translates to CASSWGGGNQPQHF.

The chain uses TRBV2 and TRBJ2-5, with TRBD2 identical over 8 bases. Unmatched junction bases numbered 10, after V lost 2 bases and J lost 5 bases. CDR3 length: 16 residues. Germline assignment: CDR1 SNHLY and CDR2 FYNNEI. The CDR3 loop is CASSERMVGGVETQYF. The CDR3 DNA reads TGTGCCAGCAGTGAAAGGATGGTCGGGGGGGTGGAGACCCAGTACTTC.

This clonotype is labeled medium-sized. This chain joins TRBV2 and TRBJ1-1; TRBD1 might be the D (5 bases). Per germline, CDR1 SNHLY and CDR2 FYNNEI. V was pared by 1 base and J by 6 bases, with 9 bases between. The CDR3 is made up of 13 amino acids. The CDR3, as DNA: TGTGCCAGCAGTGAAGTTAGGGGCGCTGAAGCTTTCTTT. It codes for CASSEVRGAEAFF.